This T cell receptor (beta chain) was captured in a study of beta chain features in type 1 diabetes. About the research overall: Sorted cells, around 100 million in number, were examined across all samples.

The germline CDR1 and CDR2 sequences are SQVTM and ANQGSEA. The CDR3 is 13 residues long. Trimming shortened V by 1 base and J by 5 bases, and 11 bases separated the two germline ends. The study reverse transcribed the entire isolated RNA, so it sequenced expressed TCRB transcripts. TCRdb keeps only in-frame clones here, not all; method: immunoSEQ multiplex PCR. This table has hundreds of thousands of clones, around 28% appearing once. This clone was observed a handful of times. The clonotype was recovered from a man younger than 30 in good health. Sequencing used naive CD4+ T cells from blood. The J gene is TRBJ1-1, the V gene TRBV29-1; a weak D match, TRBD1 (5 bases). The CDR3 spells CSVEGAGRTEAFF. CDR3 nucleotides: TGCAGCGTTGAAGGGGCAGGGCGGACTGAAGCTTTCTTT. The variable domain in full, completed from reference TRBV29-1 and TRBJ1-1, reads SAVISQKPSRDICQRGTSLTIQCQVDSQVTMMFWYRQQPGQSLTLIATANQGSEATYESGFVIDKFPISRPNLTFSTLTVSNMSPEDSSIYLCSVEGAGRTEAFFGQGTRLTVV.